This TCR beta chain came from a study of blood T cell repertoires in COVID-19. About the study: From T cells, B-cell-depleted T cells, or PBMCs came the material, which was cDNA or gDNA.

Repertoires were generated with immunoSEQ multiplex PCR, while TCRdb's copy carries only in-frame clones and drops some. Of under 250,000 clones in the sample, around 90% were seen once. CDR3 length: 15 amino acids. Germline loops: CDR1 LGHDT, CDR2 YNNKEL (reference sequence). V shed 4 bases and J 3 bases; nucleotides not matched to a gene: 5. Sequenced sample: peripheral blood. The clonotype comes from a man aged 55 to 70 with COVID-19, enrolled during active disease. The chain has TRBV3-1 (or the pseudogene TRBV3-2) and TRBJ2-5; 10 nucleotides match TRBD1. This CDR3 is CASSLLGQGEETQYF. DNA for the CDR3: TGTGCCAGCAGCCTTCTCGGACAGGGGGAAGAGACCCAGTACTTC.